This T cell receptor beta chain came from a study of T cell repertoires in cytomegalovirus infection. Study-wide background: Public TCR beta signatures provided an indication of both CMV infection and a matching HLA type. Broader study findings: In two of eight donors, the top clonotype was HLA-C-restricted CMV-specific. The cumulative frequency of public TCR beta families identified carriers of CMV plus the relevant HLA.

One entry per CDR3 protein results from TCRdb running MiXCR on the reads. In the table there are roughly 190,000 distinct CDR3 sequences, 7.5% to 10% of which are singletons. The V and J ends lost 0 bases and 1 base respectively, with 9 bases between them. CDR1 and CDR2 (germline): DFQATT, SNEGSKA (reference sequence). The CDR3 spans 15 residues. The sample holds a few counts of this clonotype. Its matching antigen is unknown. Sequencing was performed on PBMCs. The V and J genes are TRBV20-1 and TRBJ2-2; tentatively, D is TRBD1 (5 bases). This receptor was identified in a human donor in good health (CMV status not recorded). Some clones in this sample may be carry-over from other donors' samples. DNA for the CDR3: TGCAGTGCTAGAGAGAAAGGACAGAACACCGGGGAGCTGTTTTTT. Its protein is CSAREKGQNTGELFF.